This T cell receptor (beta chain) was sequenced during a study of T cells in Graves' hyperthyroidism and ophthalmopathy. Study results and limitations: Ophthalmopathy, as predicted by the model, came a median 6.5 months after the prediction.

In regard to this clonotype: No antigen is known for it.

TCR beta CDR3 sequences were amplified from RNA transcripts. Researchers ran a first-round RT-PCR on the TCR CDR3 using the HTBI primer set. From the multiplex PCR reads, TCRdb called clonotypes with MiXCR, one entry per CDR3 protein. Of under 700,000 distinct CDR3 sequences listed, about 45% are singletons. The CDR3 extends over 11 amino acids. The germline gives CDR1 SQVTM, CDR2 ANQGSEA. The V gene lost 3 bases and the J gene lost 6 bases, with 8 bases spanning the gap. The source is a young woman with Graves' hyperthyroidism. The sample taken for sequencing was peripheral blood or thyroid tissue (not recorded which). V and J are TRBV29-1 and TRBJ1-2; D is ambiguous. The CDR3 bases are TGCAGCGTTGATGGTGGGCATGGCTACACCTTC. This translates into CSVDGGHGYTF.